This T cell receptor (beta chain) originates from a study of shared clonotypes between healthy human individuals. Study information: The study drew on a couple of women and a few men aged 18 to 49 as donors.

V shed 3 bases, J shed 6 bases, and the junction held 6 bases outside the gene matches. Germline V gene sequence: CDR1 SQVTM, CDR2 ANQGSEA. This CDR3 region has 13 residues. Several immunoSEQ plates held equal portions of the genomic DNA taken from each subset. The protocol was immunoSEQ multiplex PCR, while the TCRdb copy is restricted to in-frame clones and leaves out a portion. This table has about 520,000 clones, roughly 95% appearing once. The source material was naive CD4+ T cells sorted from blood. Indicated subset: CD45RA+ positively selected. This chain uses TRBV29-1 with TRBJ2-7; 9 bases match TRBD1. The TCR was taken from a woman in her twenties or thirties in good health. The CDR3 DNA sequence: TGCAGCGTTGATTACAGGGGGCGATGCGAGCAGTACTTC. Protein sequence: CSVDYRGRCEQYF.